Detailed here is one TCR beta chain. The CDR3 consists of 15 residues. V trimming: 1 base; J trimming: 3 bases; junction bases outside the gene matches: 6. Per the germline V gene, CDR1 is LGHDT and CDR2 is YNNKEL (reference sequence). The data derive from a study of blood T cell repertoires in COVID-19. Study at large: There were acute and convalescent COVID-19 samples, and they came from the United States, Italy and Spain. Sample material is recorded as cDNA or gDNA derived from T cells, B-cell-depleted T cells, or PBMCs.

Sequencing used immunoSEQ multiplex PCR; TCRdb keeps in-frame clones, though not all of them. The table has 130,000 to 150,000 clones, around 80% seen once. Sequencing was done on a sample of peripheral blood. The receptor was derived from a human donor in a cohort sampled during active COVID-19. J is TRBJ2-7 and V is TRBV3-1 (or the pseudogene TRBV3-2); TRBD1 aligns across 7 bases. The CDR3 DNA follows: TGTGCCAGCAGCCAAGGCCTGACAGGGTACTACGAGCAGTACTTC. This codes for CASSQGLTGYYEQYF.